Presented here are 32 T cell receptor beta chains from one specimen sequenced in a study of blood T cell repertoires in COVID-19. TCRdb keeps only in-frame clones here, not all; method: immunoSEQ multiplex PCR. The sample lists 89,000 or so clones; around 85% were seen once. Material for sequencing was peripheral blood. Receptor source: a man aged 80 or over with acute or convalescent COVID-19.

This chain joins TRBV10-1 and TRBJ2-3, with D tentatively TRBD2 (5 bases). V was clipped by 6 bases and J by 11 bases, with 12 bases between them. Germline V gene sequence: CDR1 WNHNN, CDR2 SYGVQD (reference sequence). This CDR3 comprises 11 residues. This chain's CDR3 is CASSRRGGQYF. CDR3 DNA: TGCGCCAGCAGCCGGCGTGGAGGGCAGTATTTT.

The chain couples TRBV6-6 to TRBJ2-1, with D possibly matching TRBD1 (5 bases). Per germline, CDR1 MNHNY and CDR2 SVGAGI (reference sequence). The CDR3 is made up of 13 amino acids. Deletions cut 4 bases from V and 8 bases from J, with 12 bases between. CDR3 sequence reads: CASSLPRGDEQFF. DNA of the CDR3: TGTGCCAGCAGTTTACCTAGGGGTGATGAGCAGTTCTTC.

The chain combines TRBV5-6 with TRBJ1-5, with D maybe TRBD1 (6 bases). Trimming cost V 3 bases and J 2 bases, with 24 bases left between them. Germline V gene sequence: CDR1 SGHDT, CDR2 YYEEEE. This CDR3 region has 19 residues. CDR3 bases: TGTGCCAGCAGCTCGTATAAGACAGGATCCTCTTTGGGCAATCAGCCCCAGCATTTT. It translates to CASSSYKTGSSLGNQPQHF.

The chain links TRBV28 to TRBJ1-1, with D possibly being TRBD1 (5 bases). There are 14 residues in the CDR3. Trimming cost V 7 bases and J 6 bases, with 18 bases left between them. In germline, CDR1 is MDHEN, CDR2 SYDVKM. The CDR3 DNA follows: TGTGCCAGCATCCCCTCGCGGGGGTTCGCTGAAGCTTTCTTT. As protein: CASIPSRGFAEAFF.

This chain links TRBV5-1 with TRBJ2-2; 7 positions agree with TRBD1. From germline, CDR1 is SGHRS and CDR2 YFSETQ. This CDR3 spans 16 amino acids. Trimming removed 0 bases from V and 4 bases from J; junction bases left unmatched: 6. The chain's CDR3 is CASSLELAGGTGELFF. The CDR3 nucleotides are TGCGCCAGCAGCTTGGAGTTGGCAGGGGGCACCGGGGAGCTGTTTTTT.

This sequence joins TRBV10-3 and TRBJ2-2, with 8 nucleotides matching TRBD1. CDR1 is ENHRY and CDR2 is SYGVKD in the germline V gene. The CDR3 consists of 15 residues. Unmatched junction bases numbered 4, after V lost 3 bases and J lost 4 bases. This CDR3 is CAISEQGGGTGELFF. The DNA of the CDR3 is TGTGCCATCAGTGAACAGGGGGGCGGCACCGGGGAGCTGTTTTTT.

The chain joins TRBV4-3 to TRBJ2-3; 12 nucleotides match TRBD2. This CDR3 region has 15 residues. J gave up 3 bases and V 4 bases, and 2 bases lay outside the gene matches. Germline lookup yields CDR1 LGHNA and CDR2 YSLEER. Here the CDR3 DNA reads TGCGCCAGCAGCCGACTAGCGGGAGCTACAGATACGCAGTATTTT. It encodes CASSRLAGATDTQYF.

The rearrangement uses TRBV27 and TRBJ1-5; a weak D match, TRBD1 (6 bases). Germline CDR1 reads MNHEY; CDR2 reads SMNVEV (reference sequence). The CDR3 runs 15 residues. V was trimmed by 3 bases and J by 3 bases, leaving 12 bases between them. The DNA for the CDR3 is TGTGCCAGCAGTTTCCGCGGACAGTACAATCAGCCCCAGCATTTT. This encodes CASSFRGQYNQPQHF.

The V call is TRBV5-1, the J call TRBJ1-2; weak D call: TRBD1 (5 bases). The CDR3 is 16 residues long. Germline V lookup: CDR1 SGHRS, CDR2 YFSETQ. V lost 4 bases and J 4 bases, leaving 20 bases between the germline ends. CDR3 loop: CASSTRGGGVGYGYTF. The CDR3 nucleotides are TGCGCCAGCAGCACCAGAGGCGGAGGGGTTGGCTATGGCTACACCTTC.

Only a few counts were recorded for this clone. The chain couples TRBV5-8 to TRBJ1-5; D is possibly TRBD1 (6 bases). With 4 bases removed from V and 6 bases from J, the gap between germline ends came to 17 bases. Germline CDR1 is SGHTS and CDR2 is YDEGEE. The CDR3 has 15 amino acids. The DNA for the CDR3 is TGTGCCAGCAGCCTTGGGACATCAAGGTCTCAGCCCCAGCATTTT. This translates into CASSLGTSRSQPQHF.

V usage is TRBV3-1 (or the pseudogene TRBV3-2) and J usage is TRBJ2-1; TRBD2 aligns across 9 bases. The CDR3 is 18 amino acids. From germline, CDR1 is LGHDT and CDR2 YNNKEL (reference sequence). With V trimmed by 0 bases and J by 3 bases, 9 bases remained unmatched. The chain's CDR3 is CASSQESVAGDDYNEQFF. CDR3 coding DNA: TGTGCCAGCAGCCAAGAATCAGTAGCGGGGGATGACTACAATGAGCAGTTCTTC.

The V and J genes are TRBV4-1 and TRBJ1-4, with 7 bases matching TRBD1. The CDR3 runs to 14 residues. V gave up 1 base and J gave up 8 bases; unmatched junction bases: 4. Germline assignment: CDR1 MGHRA and CDR2 YSYEKL. The CDR3, as DNA: TGCGCCAGCAGCCAAGGGGACAGAGTAGAAAAACTGTTTTTT. Translated: CASSQGDRVEKLFF.

This rearrangement joins TRBV11-2 to TRBJ1-2, with TRBD1 matching 8 bases. The V segment lost 4 bases and the J segment 8 bases; nucleotides outside the gene matches: 9. Germline CDR1 reads SGHAT; CDR2 reads FQNNGV. The CDR3 runs 14 residues. The CDR3 sequence: CASSSYTGGHGYTF. The CDR3 nucleotides read TGTGCCAGCAGCTCCTATACAGGGGGACACGGCTACACCTTC.

The chain combines TRBV29-1 with TRBJ1-6; the D is unclear. The CDR3 is made up of 13 amino acids. The germline V and J ends were trimmed by 3 bases and 6 bases, with 9 bases remaining between them. CDR1 and CDR2 (germline): SQVTM, ANQGSEA. The CDR3 nucleotides read TGCAGCGTTGAGGTCGGTACTAATTCACCCCTCCACTTT. Amino acid sequence: CSVEVGTNSPLHF.

CDR3: CASSLGQGRQPQHF. DNA for the CDR3: TGCGCCAGCAGCTTGGGACAGGGTCGTCAGCCCCAGCATTTT. The chain combines TRBV5-1 with TRBJ1-5, with 7 nucleotides matching TRBD1. Germline V gene lookup returns CDR1 SGHRS and CDR2 YFSETQ. This CDR3 region has 14 residues. With V trimmed by 0 bases and J by 6 bases, 3 bases remained unmatched.

CDR3 in amino acids: CASSLLGTGANYGYTF. The CDR3 coding sequence is TGTGCCAGCAGTTTATTAGGGACAGGAGCAAACTATGGCTACACCTTC. The rearrangement joins TRBV28 to TRBJ1-2, with 8 bases aligning to TRBD1. From germline, CDR1 is MDHEN and CDR2 SYDVKM. CDR3 size: 16 residues. After removal of 1 base from V and 2 bases from J, the junction contained 6 bases not matched to a gene.

There are a few counts of this clone. The J gene is TRBJ1-2, the V gene TRBV10-3; D perhaps matches TRBD1 (6 bases). CDR1 and CDR2 from the germline V gene are ENHRY and SYGVKD. V lost 3 bases to trimming and J lost 5 bases, with 13 bases between them. The CDR3 totals 14 residues. CDR3 residues: CAISEFRGGYGYTF. The CDR3 nucleotides read TGTGCCATCAGTGAATTCAGGGGTGGGTATGGCTACACCTTC.

J is TRBJ2-5 and V is TRBV11-2; D remains unclear. Looked up from germline, CDR1 is SGHAT and CDR2 is FQNNGV. This CDR3 has 11 residues. The germline V and J ends were trimmed by 4 bases and 5 bases, with 5 bases remaining between them. This CDR3 reads CASSSHETQYF. CDR3 bases: TGTGCCAGCAGCTCCCATGAGACCCAGTACTTC. Full variable domain (outside the CDR3, taken from reference TRBV11-2 and TRBJ2-5): EAGVAQSPRYKIIEKRQSVAFWCNPISGHATLYWYQQILGQGPKLLIQFQNNGVVDDSQLPKDRFSAERLKGVDSTLKIQPAKLEDSAVYLCASSSHETQYFGPGTRLLVL.

The chain joins TRBV18 to TRBJ2-7; TRBD2 matches at 12 bases. Germline V gene lookup returns CDR1 KGHSH and CDR2 LQKENI. The CDR3 is 15 residues long. The V and J ends lost 6 bases and 4 bases, in that order; junction bases with no gene match: 7. The CDR3 is CASSPTSGSEYEQYF. The CDR3 bases are TGTGCCAGCTCGCCGACTAGCGGGAGTGAGTACGAGCAGTACTTC.

This chain connects TRBV30 to TRBJ2-3, with a possible D match to TRBD1 (6 bases). Trimming took 3 bases from V and 2 from J, leaving 12 bases between them. The CDR3 is made up of 14 amino acids. CDR1 and CDR2 (germline): GTSNPN, SVGIG (reference sequence). CDR3 coding DNA: TGTGCCTGGAGAGGGACATCCACCACAGATACGCAGTATTTT. This translates into CAWRGTSTTDTQYF.

V is TRBV6-2 or TRBV6-3 and J is TRBJ2-7; 7 bases are a match to TRBD2. The trim removed 6 bases at V and 7 bases at J, leaving 21 bases unmatched. The CDR3 sequence is 17 residues long. Germline V gives CDR1 MNHEY, CDR2 SVGEGT. The CDR3 loop is CASSQISGTILYGEQYF. CDR3 bases: TGTGCCAGCAGCCAAATTTCAGGGACTATCCTCTATGGGGAGCAGTACTTC.

This rearrangement joins TRBV19 to TRBJ1-6; 7 nucleotides line up with TRBD1. The J segment lost 7 bases and the V segment lost 9 bases, leaving 9 bases of the junction unmatched. Germline V gene data show CDR1 as LNHDA and CDR2 as SQIVND (reference sequence). The CDR3 spans 14 residues. The DNA of the CDR3 is TGTGCCAGCGCCGACAGGGTGAACAATTCACCCCTCCACTTT. Protein: CASADRVNNSPLHF.

The chain combines TRBV15 with TRBJ2-1; TRBD1 matches 9 bases. V shed 0 bases, J shed 7 bases, and the junction held 10 bases outside the gene matches. The CDR3 loop spans 17 amino acids. The germline CDR1 and CDR2 sequences are LNHNV and YYDKDF (reference sequence). CDR3 bases: TGTGCCACCAGCAGAGATATTCTCCGACAGGGGGGAAATGAGCAGTTCTTC. Encoded protein: CATSRDILRQGGNEQFF.

This clone was seen once. The genes are TRBV28 and TRBJ1-2, with 7 bases aligning to TRBD1. The CDR3 loop spans 15 amino acids. J lost 10 bases, V lost 5 bases, and 16 bases had no gene match. Germline V gene lookup returns CDR1 MDHEN and CDR2 SYDVKM. The CDR3 protein is CASSLSRTGMLDYTF. CDR3 nucleotide sequence: TGTGCCAGCAGTCTGTCGAGGACAGGAATGTTAGACTACACCTTC.

The J gene is TRBJ2-7, the V gene TRBV4-3; D may be TRBD2 (6 bases). Trimming took 0 bases from V and 3 from J, leaving 9 bases between them. CDR1 and CDR2 (germline): LGHNA, YSLEER. The CDR3 sequence is 14 residues long. The CDR3 DNA follows: TGCGCCAGCAGCCAAGATGTGCGGGACTACGAGCAGTACTTC. This encodes CASSQDVRDYEQYF.

This clone was seen only a few times. V gene TRBV19 combines with J gene TRBJ2-7; the D gene is possibly TRBD1 (7 bases). The CDR3 covers 12 residues. Germline V gene lookup returns CDR1 LNHDA and CDR2 SQIVND (reference sequence). Deletions cut 2 bases from V and 7 bases from J, with 9 bases between. The CDR3 spells CASSIQGGEQYF. The CDR3 coding sequence is TGTGCCAGTAGTATACAGGGGGGTGAGCAGTACTTC. The full variable domain, completed using reference TRBV19 and TRBJ2-7, is DGGITQSPKYLFRKEGQNVTLSCEQNLNHDAMYWYRQDPGQGLRLIYYSQIVNDFQKGDIAEGYSVSREKKESFPLTVTSAQKNPTAFYLCASSIQGGEQYFGPGTRLTVT.

The chain combines TRBV18 with TRBJ1-2; D gene uncertain. Trimming took off 2 bases at V and 3 bases at J, with 13 bases between the two ends. This CDR3 has 15 residues. Germline lookup yields CDR1 KGHSH and CDR2 LQKENI. The CDR3 loop is CASSPIAREDYGYTF. CDR3 DNA: TGTGCCAGCTCACCAATCGCTAGAGAGGACTATGGCTACACCTTC. The complete variable domain, with remaining parts taken from reference TRBV18 and TRBJ1-2, reads NAGVMQNPRHLVRRRGQEARLRCSPMKGHSHVYWYRQLPEEGLKFMVYLQKENIIDESGMPKERFSAEFPKEGPSILRIQQVVRGDSAAYFCASSPIAREDYGYTFGSGTRLTVV.

This chain connects TRBV19 to TRBJ2-4; D perhaps matches TRBD1 (6 bases). V lost 0 bases, J lost 0 bases, and 21 bases lay in between. Germline-derived CDR1 and CDR2 are LNHDA and SQIVND (reference sequence). This CDR3 spans 20 amino acids. The CDR3 nucleotides are TGTGCCAGTAGTATAGATCTACCCAGGGGCCCCAGCTTAGCCAAAAACATTCAGTACTTC. Its protein is CASSIDLPRGPSLAKNIQYF.

This chain connects TRBV28 to TRBJ2-1; a possible D gene is TRBD1 (5 bases). The CDR3 sequence is 17 residues long. Germline CDR1 and CDR2: MDHEN and SYDVKM. V lost 5 bases, J lost 4 bases, and 21 bases lay in between. In DNA, the CDR3 is TGTGCCAGCAGTCGAAAAACAGGTAGTCTCAGGTACAATGAGCAGTTCTTC. Translation gives CASSRKTGSLRYNEQFF.

This chain links TRBV5-1 with TRBJ2-1, with unresolved D. V shed 0 bases and J shed 0 bases, with 7 bases lying between them. The CDR3 contains 15 residues. Germline loops: CDR1 SGHRS, CDR2 YFSETQ. CDR3 region: CASSLDESSYNEQFF. In DNA form, the CDR3 reads TGCGCCAGCAGCTTGGATGAGAGCTCCTACAATGAGCAGTTCTTC.

The rearrangement links TRBV19 to TRBJ1-1; D gene uncertain. V lost 7 bases and J lost 1, with 19 bases in between. The CDR3 spans 16 residues. Germline loops: CDR1 LNHDA, CDR2 SQIVND (reference sequence). CDR3 loop: CASTTTLGRENTEAFF. The CDR3 nucleotides are TGTGCCAGTACCACCACACTTGGGAGGGAGAACACTGAAGCTTTCTTT.

The V call is TRBV9, the J call TRBJ2-7; a weak D match, TRBD2 (7 bases). Germline loops: CDR1 SGDLS, CDR2 YYNGEE. V was cut by 4 bases and J by 4 bases, with 21 bases left in between. CDR3 length: 16 residues. The CDR3 reads CASSPGGRERSYEQYF. The DNA of the CDR3 is TGTGCCAGCAGCCCCGGGGGGCGGGAGAGGTCGTACGAGCAGTACTTC. Full variable domain (outside the CDR3, taken from reference TRBV9 and TRBJ2-7): DSGVTQTPKHLITATGQRVTLRCSPRSGDLSVYWYQQSLDQGLQFLIQYYNGEERAKGNILERFSAQQFPDLHSELNLSSLELGDSALYFCASSPGGRERSYEQYFGPGTRLTVT.